This T cell receptor (beta chain) emerged from a study of blood T cells in healthy people across ages. Study results and caveats: Expanded clonotype changes were possibly confounded by unknown donor CMV status.

With respect to this clonotype: The antigen is undetermined.

With a J-beta primer mix and a sample-barcoded 5' primer, a second PCR ran 7 to 11 cycles. A 12-random-nucleotide template-switch adaptor tagged each cDNA molecule. TCRdb ran MiXCR on the 5' RACE reads and lists one entry per CDR3 protein. The sample has 850,000 to 1,100,000 distinct CDR3 sequences, 35% to 40% seen once. The length of the CDR3 is 15 residues. Sample: blood. This clonotype was sampled from a man younger than 30 in good health. This chain links TRBV12-3 or TRBV12-4 with TRBJ2-5; D possibly matches TRBD1 or TRBD2 (5 bases each). The J call is uncertain, as TRBJ2-7 better fits the DNA end. The CDR3 is CASSWGFGTVGEQYF. The CDR3 DNA follows: TGTGCCAGCAGTTGGGGTTTCGGGACCGTTGGCGAGCAGTACTTC.